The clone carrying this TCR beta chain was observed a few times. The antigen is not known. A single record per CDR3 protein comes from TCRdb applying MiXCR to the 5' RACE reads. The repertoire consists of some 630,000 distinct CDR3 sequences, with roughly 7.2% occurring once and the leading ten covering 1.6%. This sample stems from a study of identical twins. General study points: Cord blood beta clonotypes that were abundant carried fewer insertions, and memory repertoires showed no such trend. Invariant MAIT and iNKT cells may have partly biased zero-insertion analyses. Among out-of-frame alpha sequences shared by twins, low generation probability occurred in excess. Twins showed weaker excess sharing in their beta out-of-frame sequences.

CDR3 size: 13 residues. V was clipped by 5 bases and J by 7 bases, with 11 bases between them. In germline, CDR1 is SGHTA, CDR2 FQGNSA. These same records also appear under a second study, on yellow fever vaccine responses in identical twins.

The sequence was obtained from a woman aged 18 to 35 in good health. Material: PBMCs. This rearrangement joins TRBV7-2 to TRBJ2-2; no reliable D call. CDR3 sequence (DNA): TGTGCCAGCAGCGCCCAGACGGGCGGGGAGCTGTTTTTT. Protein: CASSAQTGGELFF.